The sequence of this T cell receptor (beta chain) was determined in a study of beta chain features in type 1 diabetes (dated by TCRdb to 2017 to 2018). As for the study more broadly: Mean age, gender distribution, total cell number and subset yield did not differ between patients and healthy donors. In the study, recently diagnosed type 1 diabetes patients and matched healthy donors were compared on the TCRB repertoires of their sorted circulating CD4+ T cell subsets. Regulatory and stem cell-like memory subsets were obtained from only 8 patients and roughly 8 healthy donors, while naive and central memory subsets were obtained from all 28 donors. A total of around 110,000,000 sorted cells were examined across all samples, and a strong correlation was observed between cell number per subset and RNA yield.

Overall results and qualifications from the work: Naive, central memory and regulatory TCRB repertoires appeared to be more alike among patients than among healthy donors. Type 1 diabetes patients showed a moderate but significant shortening of TCRB CDR3 length in all four CD4+ subsets. Because cDNA was sequenced instead of genomic DNA, highly expressing activated cells could be over-represented, though the groups showed no difference in activation or CD3 levels. At VDJ recombination sites, patients with type 1 diabetes made fewer insertions and deleted more nucleotides, a pattern implying thymic rearrangement abnormalities. HLA sub-analyses involved small numbers of individuals, so any influence of HLA type on TCRB rearrangement remained unresolved. PCR may preferentially amplify shorter templates, but because patient and control samples were amplified and corrected together, any resulting skew would affect both groups equally.

The entire amount of isolated RNA was reverse transcribed using the High Capacity cDNA Reverse Transcription Kit, so the sequenced TCRB transcripts were expressed ones. Deep immunoSEQ sequencing was performed on naive, central memory and regulatory T cell samples, with an average of approximately 4 million total reads per sample. Sorted cells were lysed in RLT buffer, and RNA was extracted using DNase-treated RNeasy Micro or Mini kits according to cell number. To prevent cross-contamination, each cell subset was processed individually, whereas patient and healthy donor samples were processed jointly. The immunoSEQ multiplex PCR was used to amplify TCRB sequences from cDNA, generating 87-bp fragments that spanned the CDR3 region. Amplicons were sequenced on the Illumina HiSeq platform. The study's own analysis went as follows. Synthetic template baselines were used to correct PCR bias computationally, reads within Hamming distance 2 were collapsed together, and singletons that could not be merged were discarded. Reads were aligned against IMGT to assign V, D and J genes, CDR3 length and insertions or deletions at six rearrangement sites. Within each subset, clonotype counts were normalized to the number of sorted cells before true diversity and Gini coefficients were calculated with the tcR R package. The overlap coefficient, calculated on TCRB nucleotide sequences, was used to measure repertoire sharing. As a proxy for the pre-selection repertoire, out-of-frame TCRB sequences from naive cells were analyzed. TCRdb took over this immuneACCESS table, retaining in-frame rearrangements with V and J assigned. Such tables are incomplete; in checked studies, under half of the missing clones stem from an unresolved V gene, and the remainder is unexplained. V, J and clone size were drawn from that table, and D and trimming were deduced from the DNA. The sample table records about 660,000 clones; 11% to 15% of these occur just once. The ten top clones hold nearly 0.04% of the sample.

A single peripheral blood draw of roughly 0.11 L on average was collected from each donor into heparinised tubes. A BD FACSAria II was used to sort naive, central memory, regulatory and stem cell-like memory CD4+ T cells with a panel that included CD45RO, CCR7, CD25, CD127, CD95 and CD27. A purity above 98% was achieved for all sorted populations. PBMCs were isolated immediately by Lymphoprep density gradient centrifugation and stained directly without culture. So that batch effects would be minimized, each experiment stained and sorted samples in pairs, pairing one healthy donor with one patient. Trimming removed 4 bases from V and 5 bases from J, leaving 14 bases between the germline ends. Including cysteine and phenylalanine, the CDR3 has 14 amino acids. CDR3 DNA only is kept here, 42 bases in frame from base 1. Sequences MDHEN (CDR1) and SYDVKM (CDR2) are obtained from the germline V gene. Notes on this clone: Its antigen target is currently unknown. Per-base qualities were not stored, and no clone one base away is much larger.

The sequence came from a man younger than 35 with type 1 diabetes. Sequenced input: naive CD4+ T cells from blood. What this sample's cell subset or site label stands for: true naive CD4+ T cells. In this chain, TRBV28 is recombined with TRBJ2-5; no D gene is confidently identified. The DNA sequence is given as TGTGCCAGCAGTTCCCCCGGCACTGGGGAGACCCAGTACTTC. The translation is CASSSPGTGETQYF.